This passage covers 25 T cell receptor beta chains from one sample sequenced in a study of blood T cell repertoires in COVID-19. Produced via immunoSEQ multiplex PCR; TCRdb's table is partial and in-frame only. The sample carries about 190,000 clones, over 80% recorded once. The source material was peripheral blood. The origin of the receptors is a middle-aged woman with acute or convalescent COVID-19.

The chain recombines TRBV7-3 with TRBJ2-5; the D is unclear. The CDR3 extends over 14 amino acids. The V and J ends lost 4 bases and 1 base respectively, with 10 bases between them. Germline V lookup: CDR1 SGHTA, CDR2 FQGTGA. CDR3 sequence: CASSSLGGQETQYF. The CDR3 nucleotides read TGTGCCAGCAGCTCCCTTGGCGGCCAAGAGACCCAGTACTTC.

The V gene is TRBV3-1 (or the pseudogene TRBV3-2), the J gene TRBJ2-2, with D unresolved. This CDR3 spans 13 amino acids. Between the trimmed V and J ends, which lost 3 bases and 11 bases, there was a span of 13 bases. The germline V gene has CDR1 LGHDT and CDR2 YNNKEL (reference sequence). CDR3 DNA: TGTGCCAGCAGCCACACCTGGGCCCAAGAGCTGTTTTTT. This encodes CASSHTWAQELFF.

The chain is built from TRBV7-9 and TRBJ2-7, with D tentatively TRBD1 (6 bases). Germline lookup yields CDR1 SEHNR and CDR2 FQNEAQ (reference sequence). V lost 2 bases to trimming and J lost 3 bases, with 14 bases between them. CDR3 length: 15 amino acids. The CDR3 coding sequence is TGTGCCAGCAGCTTATTCCGGGACACCTTCTACGAGCAGTACTTC. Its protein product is CASSLFRDTFYEQYF.

The CDR3 loop is CASSLGGENQPQHF. Here the CDR3 DNA reads TGCGCCAGCAGCTTAGGAGGGGAAAATCAGCCCCAGCATTTT. The J gene is TRBJ1-5, the V gene TRBV5-1; D might be TRBD1 (5 bases). The CDR3 has 14 residues. Germline-derived CDR1 and CDR2 are SGHRS and YFSETQ. Trimming removed 2 bases from V and 4 bases from J, with 10 bases in between.

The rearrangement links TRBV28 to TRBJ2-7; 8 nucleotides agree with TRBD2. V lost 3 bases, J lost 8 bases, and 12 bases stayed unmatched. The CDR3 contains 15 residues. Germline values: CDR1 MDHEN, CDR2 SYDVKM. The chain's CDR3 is CASSFSGGITGKQYF. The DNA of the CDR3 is TGTGCCAGCAGTTTTTCGGGGGGGATAACTGGGAAGCAGTACTTC.

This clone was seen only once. The CDR3: CASSLGGGGYNEQFF. CDR3 sequence (DNA): TGTGCCAGCAGCTTAGGAGGCGGGGGTTACAATGAGCAGTTCTTC. This chain joins TRBV7-6 and TRBJ2-1; 7 bases agree with TRBD2. CDR1 SGHVS and CDR2 FNYEAQ come from the germline V gene. With 1 base clipped from V and 4 bases from J, the junction kept 4 bases outside the gene matches. The CDR3 has 15 amino acids.

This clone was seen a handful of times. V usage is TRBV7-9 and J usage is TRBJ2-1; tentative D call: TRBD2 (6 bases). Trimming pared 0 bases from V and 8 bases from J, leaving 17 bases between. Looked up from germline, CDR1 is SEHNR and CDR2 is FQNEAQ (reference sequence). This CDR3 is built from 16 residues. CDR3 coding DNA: TGTGCCAGCAGCTTAGCGCTGCGGGACCCCAGGGATGAGCAGTTCTTC. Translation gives CASSLALRDPRDEQFF.

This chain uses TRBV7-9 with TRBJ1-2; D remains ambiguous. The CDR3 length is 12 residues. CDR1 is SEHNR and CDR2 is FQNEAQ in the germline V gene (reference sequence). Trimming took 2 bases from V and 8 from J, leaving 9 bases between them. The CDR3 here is CASSLSLEGYTF. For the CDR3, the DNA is TGTGCCAGCAGCTTATCCCTTGAGGGCTACACCTTC.

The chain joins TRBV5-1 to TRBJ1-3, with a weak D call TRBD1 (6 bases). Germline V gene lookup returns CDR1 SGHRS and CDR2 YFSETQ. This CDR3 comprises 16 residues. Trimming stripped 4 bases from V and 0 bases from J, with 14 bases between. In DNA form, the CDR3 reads TGCGCCAGCAGCCCCCTCGGACAGAACTCTGGAAACACCATATATTTT. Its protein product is CASSPLGQNSGNTIYF. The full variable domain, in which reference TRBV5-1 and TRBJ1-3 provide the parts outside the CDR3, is KAGVTQTPRYLIKTRGQQVTLSCSPISGHRSVSWYQQTPGQGLQFLFEYFSETQRNKGNFPGRFSGRQFSNSRSEMNVSTLELGDSALYLCASSPLGQNSGNTIYFGEGSWLTVV.

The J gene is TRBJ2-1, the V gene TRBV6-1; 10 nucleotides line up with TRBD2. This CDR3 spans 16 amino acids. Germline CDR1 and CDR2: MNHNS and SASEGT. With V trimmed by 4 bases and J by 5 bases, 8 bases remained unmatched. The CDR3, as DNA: TGTGCCAGCAGTGGACGCGGGACTAGCGTTGACAATGAGCAGTTCTTC. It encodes CASSGRGTSVDNEQFF.

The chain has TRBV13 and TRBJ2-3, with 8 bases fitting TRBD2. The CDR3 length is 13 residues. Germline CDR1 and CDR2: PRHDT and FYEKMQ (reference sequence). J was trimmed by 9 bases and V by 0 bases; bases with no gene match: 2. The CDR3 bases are TGTGCCAGCAGCTTAGGCCAGCGGGGGACGCAGTATTTT. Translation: CASSLGQRGTQYF.

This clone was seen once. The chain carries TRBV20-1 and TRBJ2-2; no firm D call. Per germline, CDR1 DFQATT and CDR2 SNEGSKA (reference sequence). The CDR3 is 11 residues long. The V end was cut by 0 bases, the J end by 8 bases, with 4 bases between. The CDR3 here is CSARDRGELFF. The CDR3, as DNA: TGCAGTGCTAGAGATCGTGGGGAGCTGTTTTTT.

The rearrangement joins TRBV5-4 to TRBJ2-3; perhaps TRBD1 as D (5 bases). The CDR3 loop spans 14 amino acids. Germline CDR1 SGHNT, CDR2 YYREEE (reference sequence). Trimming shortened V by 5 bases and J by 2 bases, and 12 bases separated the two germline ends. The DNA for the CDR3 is TGTGCCAGCAGTTCAGGGCGTAACACAGATACGCAGTATTTT. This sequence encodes CASSSGRNTDTQYF.

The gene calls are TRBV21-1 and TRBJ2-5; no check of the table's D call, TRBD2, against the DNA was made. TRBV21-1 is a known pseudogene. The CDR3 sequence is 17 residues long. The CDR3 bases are TGTGCCAGCAGCAAGGCTAGCGGGAGAACGGGCAAGGAGACCCAGTACTTC. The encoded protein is CASSKASGRTGKETQYF.

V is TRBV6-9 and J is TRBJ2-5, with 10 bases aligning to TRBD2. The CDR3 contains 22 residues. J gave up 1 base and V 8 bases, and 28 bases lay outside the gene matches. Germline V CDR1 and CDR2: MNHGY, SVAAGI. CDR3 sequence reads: CASYENRAIEASGGRGQETQYF. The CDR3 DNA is TGTGCCAGCTATGAGAACAGGGCCATTGAGGCTAGCGGGGGACGGGGCCAAGAGACCCAGTACTTC.

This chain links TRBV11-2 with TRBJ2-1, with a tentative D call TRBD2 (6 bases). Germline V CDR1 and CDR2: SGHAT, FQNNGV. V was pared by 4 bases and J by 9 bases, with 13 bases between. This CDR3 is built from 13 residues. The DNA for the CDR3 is TGTGCCAGCAGCTCGGGGACTTTCCCTGAGCAGTTCTTC. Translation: CASSSGTFPEQFF.

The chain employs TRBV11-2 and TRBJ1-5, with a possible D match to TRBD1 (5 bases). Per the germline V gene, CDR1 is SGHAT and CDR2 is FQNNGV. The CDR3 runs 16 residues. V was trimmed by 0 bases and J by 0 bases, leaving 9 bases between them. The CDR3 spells CASSLEGATSNQPQHF. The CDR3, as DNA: TGTGCCAGCAGCTTAGAAGGGGCAACTAGCAATCAGCCCCAGCATTTT.

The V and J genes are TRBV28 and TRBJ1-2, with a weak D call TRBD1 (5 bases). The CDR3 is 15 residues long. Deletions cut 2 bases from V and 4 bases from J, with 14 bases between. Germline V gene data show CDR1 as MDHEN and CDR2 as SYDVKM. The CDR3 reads CASSLPSTVPYGYTF. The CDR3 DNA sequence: TGTGCCAGCAGTTTACCCTCGACAGTACCCTATGGCTACACCTTC.

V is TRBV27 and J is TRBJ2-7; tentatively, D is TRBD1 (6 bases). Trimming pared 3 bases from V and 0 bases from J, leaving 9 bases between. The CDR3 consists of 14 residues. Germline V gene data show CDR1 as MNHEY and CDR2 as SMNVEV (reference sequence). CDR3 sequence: CASSLRDNSYEQYF. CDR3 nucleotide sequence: TGTGCCAGCAGTTTGAGGGACAACTCCTACGAGCAGTACTTC.

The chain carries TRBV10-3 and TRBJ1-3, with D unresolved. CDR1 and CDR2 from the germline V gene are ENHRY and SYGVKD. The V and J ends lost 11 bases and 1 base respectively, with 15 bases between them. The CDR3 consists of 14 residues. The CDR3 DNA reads TGTGCCTGCTCCCCGAGGGCGTCTGGAAACACCATATATTTT. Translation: CACSPRASGNTIYF.

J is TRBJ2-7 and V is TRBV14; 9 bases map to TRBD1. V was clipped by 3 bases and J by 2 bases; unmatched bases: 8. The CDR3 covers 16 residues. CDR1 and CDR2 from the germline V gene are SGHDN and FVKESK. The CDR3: CASSQSGTGFPYEQYF. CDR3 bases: TGTGCCAGCAGCCAGTCCGGGACAGGGTTTCCCTACGAGCAGTACTTC.

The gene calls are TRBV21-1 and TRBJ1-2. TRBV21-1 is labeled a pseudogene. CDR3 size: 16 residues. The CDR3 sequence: CASSKVRGQMGYGYTF. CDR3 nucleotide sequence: TGTGCCAGCAGCAAAGTGCGGGGGCAGATGGGCTATGGCTACACCTTC.

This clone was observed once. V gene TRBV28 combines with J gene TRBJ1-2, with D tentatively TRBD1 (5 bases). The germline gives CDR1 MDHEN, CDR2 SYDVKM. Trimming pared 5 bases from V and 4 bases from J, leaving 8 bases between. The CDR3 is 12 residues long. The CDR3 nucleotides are TGTGCCAGCAGTCCCGACAGCTATGGCTACACCTTC. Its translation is CASSPDSYGYTF.

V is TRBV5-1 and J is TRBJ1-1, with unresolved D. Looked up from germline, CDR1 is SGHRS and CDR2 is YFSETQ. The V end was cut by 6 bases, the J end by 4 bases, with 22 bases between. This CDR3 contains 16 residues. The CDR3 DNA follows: TGCGCCAGCACACCCCGGGTGTTTGACGGATCCACTGAAGCTTTCTTT. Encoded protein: CASTPRVFDGSTEAFF.

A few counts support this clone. CDR3 coding DNA: TGTGCCAGCAGCTTTAGTGCTAGTCCCCAAGAGACCCAGTACTTC. Translating it yields CASSFSASPQETQYF. V usage is TRBV5-5 and J usage is TRBJ2-5, with D unclear. V lost 2 bases and J lost 1, with 12 bases in between. There are 15 residues in the CDR3. CDR1 is SGHKS, CDR2 YYEKEE, per germline (reference sequence).